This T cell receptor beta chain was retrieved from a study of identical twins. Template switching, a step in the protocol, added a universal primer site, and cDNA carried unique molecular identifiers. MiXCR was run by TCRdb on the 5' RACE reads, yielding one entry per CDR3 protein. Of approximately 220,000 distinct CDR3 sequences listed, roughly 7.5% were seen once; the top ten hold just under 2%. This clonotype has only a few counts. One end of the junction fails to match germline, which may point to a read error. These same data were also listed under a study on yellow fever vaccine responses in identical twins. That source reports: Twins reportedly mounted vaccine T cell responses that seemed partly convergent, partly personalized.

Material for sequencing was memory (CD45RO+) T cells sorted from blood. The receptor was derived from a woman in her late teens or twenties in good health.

In DNA form, the CDR3 reads TGTGCCAGCAGTGAAGAGGTGGGACAGATCTTT. Its translation: CASSEEVGQIF. The chain employs TRBV2 and TRBJ1-1; 7 bases match TRBD1. Germline V gene data show CDR1 as SNHLY and CDR2 as FYNNEI. CDR3 length: 11 amino acids.